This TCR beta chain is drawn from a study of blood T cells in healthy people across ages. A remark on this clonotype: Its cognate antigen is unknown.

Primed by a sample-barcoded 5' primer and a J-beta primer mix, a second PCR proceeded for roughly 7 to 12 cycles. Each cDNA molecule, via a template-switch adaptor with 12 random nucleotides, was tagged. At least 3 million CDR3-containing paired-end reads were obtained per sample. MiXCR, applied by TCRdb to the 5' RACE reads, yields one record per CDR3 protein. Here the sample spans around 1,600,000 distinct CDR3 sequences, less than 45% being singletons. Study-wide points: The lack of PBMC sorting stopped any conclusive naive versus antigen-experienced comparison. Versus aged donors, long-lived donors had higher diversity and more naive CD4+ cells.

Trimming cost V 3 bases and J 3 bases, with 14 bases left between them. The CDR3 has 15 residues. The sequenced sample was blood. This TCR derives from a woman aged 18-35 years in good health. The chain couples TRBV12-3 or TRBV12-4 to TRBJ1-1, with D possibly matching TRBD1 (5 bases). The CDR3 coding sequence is TGTGCCAGCAGTTTGGGTAACAGGATCCACACTGAAGCTTTCTTT. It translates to CASSLGNRIHTEAFF.